A selection of T cell receptor beta chains follows, all from one sample in a study of blood T cell repertoires in COVID-19. Sequencing was performed with immunoSEQ multiplex PCR; in TCRdb, only in-frame clones are kept and a portion is missing. The sample lists about 210,000 clones, around 82% occurring once. Sequencing was done on a sample of peripheral blood. The source of these receptors is a woman in her 50s with acute or convalescent COVID-19. Each CDR3 is given without its conserved first and last residue. Clone size is given for some rows only: seen once, a few or many times, or a class if the clone is expanded.

>TRBJ2-7|few|TRBV7-9
ASSLQAYEQY
>TRBJ1-5|NA|TRBV24-1
ATSGAETQPQH
>TRBJ2-3|NA|TRBV28
ASRTSGTADTQY
>TRBJ2-5|once|TRBV11-2
ASSLSFQETQY
>TRBJ1-1|NA|TRBV5-6
ASSVGQAVMNTEAF
>TRBJ2-3|few|TRBV7-2
ASSEDYGTDTQY
>TRBJ1-1|NA|TRBV11-2
ASSTPGTEAF
>TRBJ1-1|NA|TRBV10-3
AISVQMNTEAF
>TRBJ1-3|NA|TRBV28
ASSFGDRGKNTIY
>TRBJ1-6|NA|TRBV4-1
ASSQEDRGNNSPLH
>TRBJ1-3|NA|TRBV6-5
ASSYQPDRTDTIY
>TRBJ1-1|NA|TRBV19
ASSVGQGGTEAF
>TRBJ1-4|few|TRBV5-4
ASSFSGYEKLF
>TRBJ1-1|NA|TRBV5-1
ASSLAEGGQKAF
>TRBJ1-2|NA|TRBV15
ATSGDSNNYGYT
>TRBJ2-7|NA|TRBV27
ASSQFGTSGRSSYEQY
>TRBJ1-2|NA|TRBV6-6
ASSPTSEQGYT
>TRBJ2-1|NA|TRBV10-2
ASMGRTSGINEQF
>TRBJ1-1|NA|TRBV19
ASLSGTGGAKRMNTEAF
>TRBJ2-5|NA|TRBV5-1
ASNRRPGEETQY
>TRBJ2-7|NA|TRBV5-7
ASSLGMGGSFSYEQY
>TRBJ2-7|NA|TRBV27
ASSLSRVELYEQY
>TRBJ2-3|few|TRBV7-9
ASSLALEADTQY
>TRBJ1-1|NA|TRBV28
ASSLRQGATEAF
>TRBJ1-4|NA|TRBV7-9
ASSSLGDRVEKLF
>TRBJ2-7|NA|TRBV28
ASSRWDRVYEQY
>TRBJ1-5|NA|TRBV5-6
ASSFSADRGPSQPQH